This T cell receptor (beta chain) was identified in a study of control samples from healthy donors and cancer patients. The repertoire was sequenced with immunoSEQ multiplex PCR; TCRdb's copy has only in-frame clones and lacks some. The table has 70,000 to 80,000 clones, about four fifths seen once. There are 12 residues in the CDR3. Deletions cut 7 bases from V and 7 bases from J, with 16 bases between. Germline V gene data show CDR1 as SQVTM and CDR2 as ANQGSEA. The sequence was collected from a man in his fifties in good health. Sequencing was carried out using blood. This rearrangement joins TRBV29-1 to TRBJ1-1; D is possibly TRBD1 (5 bases). As DNA, the CDR3 is TGCAGCGGGCGAGGGGAGGGAGGTGAAGCTTTCTTT. This translates into CSGRGEGGEAFF. The whole variable domain, remainder taken from reference TRBV29-1 and TRBJ1-1, is SAVISQKPSRDICQRGTSLTIQCQVDSQVTMMFWYRQQPGQSLTLIATANQGSEATYESGFVIDKFPISRPNLTFSTLTVSNMSPEDSSIYLCSGRGEGGEAFFGQGTRLTVV.